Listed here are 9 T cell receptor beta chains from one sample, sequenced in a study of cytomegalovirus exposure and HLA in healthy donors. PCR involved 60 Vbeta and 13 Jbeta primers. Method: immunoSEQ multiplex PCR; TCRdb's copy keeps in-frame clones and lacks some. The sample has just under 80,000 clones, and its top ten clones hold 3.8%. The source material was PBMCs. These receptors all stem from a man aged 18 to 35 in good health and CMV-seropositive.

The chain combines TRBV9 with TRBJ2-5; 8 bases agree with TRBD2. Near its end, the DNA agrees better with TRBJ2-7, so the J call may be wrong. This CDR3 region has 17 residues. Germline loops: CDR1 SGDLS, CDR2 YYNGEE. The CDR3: CASSVSVGTSGNYEQYF. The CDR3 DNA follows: TGTGCCAGCAGCGTTTCCGTAGGCACTAGCGGCAACTACGAGCAGTACTTC.

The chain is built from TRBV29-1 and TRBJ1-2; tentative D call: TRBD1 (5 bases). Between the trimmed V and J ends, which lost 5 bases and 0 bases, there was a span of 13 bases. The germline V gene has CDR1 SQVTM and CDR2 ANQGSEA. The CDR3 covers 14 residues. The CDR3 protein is CSVPDTGSNYGYTF. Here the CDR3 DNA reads TGCAGCGTTCCGGACACCGGCTCTAACTATGGCTACACCTTC.

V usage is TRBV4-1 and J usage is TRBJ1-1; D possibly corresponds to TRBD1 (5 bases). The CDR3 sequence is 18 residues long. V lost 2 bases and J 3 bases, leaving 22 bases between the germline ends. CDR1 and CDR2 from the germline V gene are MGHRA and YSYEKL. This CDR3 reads CASSQSTGVRRSDTEAFF. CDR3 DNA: TGCGCCAGCAGCCAATCGACGGGGGTAAGAAGGTCGGACACTGAAGCTTTCTTT.

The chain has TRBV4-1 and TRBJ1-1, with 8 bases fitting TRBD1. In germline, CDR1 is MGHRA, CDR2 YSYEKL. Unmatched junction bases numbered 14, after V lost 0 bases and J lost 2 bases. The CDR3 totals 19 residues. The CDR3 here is CASSQDIGTGTGVNTEAFF. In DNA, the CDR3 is TGCGCCAGCAGCCAAGACATTGGGACTGGGACAGGAGTTAACACTGAAGCTTTCTTT.

The CDR3 DNA is TGTGCCAGCAGTACACCGGGACAGCAATACGAGCAGTACTTC. Amino acids: CASSTPGQQYEQYF. The J gene is TRBJ2-7, the V gene TRBV2, with TRBD1 matching over 7 bases. The V gene end was trimmed by 5 bases and the J gene end by 4 bases; junction bases not matched to a gene: 8. Germline assignment: CDR1 SNHLY and CDR2 FYNNEI. The CDR3 sequence is 14 residues long.

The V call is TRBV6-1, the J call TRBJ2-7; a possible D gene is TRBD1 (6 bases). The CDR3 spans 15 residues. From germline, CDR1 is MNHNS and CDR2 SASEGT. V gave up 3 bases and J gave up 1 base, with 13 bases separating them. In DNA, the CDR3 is TGTGCCAGCAGTGATGAGGCAGGGGAGTCCTACGAGCAGTACTTC. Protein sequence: CASSDEAGESYEQYF.

CDR3 nucleotide sequence: TGTGCCAGCAGCTTACGACTGGGACACAGCACAGATACGCAGTATTTT. Translation gives CASSLRLGHSTDTQYF. This rearrangement joins TRBV7-2 to TRBJ2-3; weak D call: TRBD1 (6 bases). Deletions cut 2 bases from V and 0 bases from J, with 12 bases between. Germline CDR1 and CDR2: SGHTA and FQGNSA. This CDR3 contains 16 residues.

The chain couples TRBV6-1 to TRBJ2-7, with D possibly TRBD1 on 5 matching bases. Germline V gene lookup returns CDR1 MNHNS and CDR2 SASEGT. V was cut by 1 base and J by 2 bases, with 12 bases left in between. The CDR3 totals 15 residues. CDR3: CASSEVTDAAYEQYF. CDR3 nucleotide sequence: TGTGCCAGCAGTGAAGTGACAGACGCCGCCTACGAGCAGTACTTC.

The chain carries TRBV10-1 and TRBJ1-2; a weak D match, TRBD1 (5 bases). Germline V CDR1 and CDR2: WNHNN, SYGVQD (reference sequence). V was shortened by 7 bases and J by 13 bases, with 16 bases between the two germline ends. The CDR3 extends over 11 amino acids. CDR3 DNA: TGCGCCAGCACCTCAAGACAGCCTATCACCTTC. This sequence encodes CASTSRQPITF.